Presented here are 26 T cell receptor beta chains from one specimen sequenced in a study of cytomegalovirus exposure and HLA in healthy donors. In the PCR, 60 Vbeta and 13 Jbeta primers were used. Repertoires were generated with immunoSEQ multiplex PCR, while TCRdb's copy carries only in-frame clones and drops some. The repertoire has approximately 170,000 clones, approximately 80% of them found once; the top ten carry 5.5% to 7.5%. Sequencing used PBMCs. The receptors originated from a woman aged 40-49 years in good health and CMV-seropositive.

The J gene is TRBJ2-2, the V gene TRBV30; the D gene is possibly TRBD2 (6 bases). The V end lost 0 bases, the J end lost 8 bases, and 19 bases lay between the germline ends. Germline assignment: CDR1 GTSNPN and CDR2 SVGIG (reference sequence). The CDR3 is 16 amino acids. CDR3 loop: CAWSVYLSGDGGELFF. The CDR3 nucleotides are TGTGCCTGGAGTGTATACCTGTCGGGAGACGGGGGGGAGCTGTTTTTT.

The chain links TRBV4-3 to TRBJ1-1; D is possibly TRBD1 (6 bases). Germline CDR1 is LGHNA and CDR2 is YSLEER. The CDR3 runs to 14 residues. Trimming removed 5 bases from V and 4 bases from J, with 14 bases in between. CDR3 region: CASSSRGGGTEAFF. Written as DNA, the CDR3 is TGCGCCAGCAGCAGTCGCGGGGGCGGCACTGAAGCTTTCTTT.

About this clone: A read error may produce the germline difference seen at one junction end. The chain combines TRBV10-3 with TRBJ1-6; 7 positions agree with TRBD1. Germline values: CDR1 ENHRY, CDR2 SYGVKD. The CDR3 length is 15 residues. CDR3 amino acids: CASSSEQGLDSPLHF. The CDR3 DNA reads TGTGCCAGCAGTTCCGAACAGGGGTTGGATTCACCCCTCCACTTT.

This clone was picked up a small number of times. V usage is TRBV7-8 and J usage is TRBJ1-2; perhaps TRBD1 as D (5 bases). V was trimmed by 5 bases and J by 4 bases, leaving 20 bases between them. In germline, CDR1 is SGHVS, CDR2 FQNEAQ. The CDR3 is made up of 16 amino acids. The CDR3: CASSPRGGSPFYGYTF. The CDR3 DNA reads as TGTGCCAGCAGCCCCCGCGGGGGGTCCCCGTTCTATGGCTACACCTTC.

This chain uses TRBV7-3 with TRBJ2-3; 9 bases match TRBD2. The J segment lost 7 bases and the V segment lost 5 bases, leaving 13 bases of the junction unmatched. Germline assignment: CDR1 SGHTA and CDR2 FQGTGA. The CDR3 extends over 16 amino acids. The CDR3 DNA sequence: TGTGCCAGCAGCCAAATCTCGCGGGGGGGTGGAAATACGCAGTATTTT. It codes for CASSQISRGGGNTQYF.

A single count supports this clone. The junction shows a germline mismatch at one end, possibly a read error. The chain combines TRBV7-7 with TRBJ2-3; perhaps TRBD2 as D (5 bases). The germline V gene encodes CDR1 SSHAT and CDR2 FNYEAQ (reference sequence). The CDR3 totals 15 residues. CDR3 region: CASSLGGPGLDTQYF. CDR3 sequence (DNA): TGTGCTAGCAGCTTAGGAGGTCCGGGTCTAGATACGCAGTATTTT.

The chain has TRBV4-1 and TRBJ1-4, with 9 bases matching TRBD1. This CDR3 region has 16 residues. Germline CDR1 reads MGHRA; CDR2 reads YSYEKL. Trimming cost V 0 bases and J 10 bases; bases outside gene matches: 9. CDR3 in DNA: TGCGCCAGCAGCCAAGATTTTGCGGGACAGGGTTTAAAACTGTTTTTT. Translated: CASSQDFAGQGLKLFF.

V gene TRBV5-4 combines with J gene TRBJ1-1; D remains unclear. Germline loops: CDR1 SGHNT, CDR2 YYREEE (reference sequence). The CDR3 runs 16 residues. The V end lost 6 bases, the J end lost 10 bases, and 28 bases lay between the germline ends. CDR3 sequence: CASIEGTRKQAGRAFF. In DNA, the CDR3 is TGTGCCAGCATTGAGGGCACGAGAAAACAAGCAGGACGAGCTTTCTTT.

V and J are TRBV11-2 and TRBJ1-6, with a possible D match to TRBD1 (5 bases). Germline V gene data show CDR1 as SGHAT and CDR2 as FQNNGV. The V end lost 2 bases, the J end lost 7 bases, and 12 bases lay between the germline ends. This CDR3 is 15 amino acids long. CDR3 nucleotide sequence: TGTGCCAGCAGCTTATCTCTCGGGGGGAATTCACCCCTCCACTTT. This codes for CASSLSLGGNSPLHF.

The chain has TRBV19 and TRBJ2-2; 8 bases fit TRBD1. This CDR3 comprises 14 residues. Germline CDR1 is LNHDA and CDR2 is SQIVND (reference sequence). V dropped 7 bases and J dropped 4; count of bases not matched to a gene: 5. The DNA for the CDR3 is TGTGCCAGTATGGGGACAGGTCGCACCGGGGAGCTGTTTTTT. Amino acids: CASMGTGRTGELFF.

The chain combines TRBV19 with TRBJ2-2; 8 bases match TRBD1. Germline V gene sequence: CDR1 LNHDA, CDR2 SQIVND (reference sequence). This CDR3 contains 15 residues. V was clipped by 3 bases and J by 5 bases; unmatched bases: 5. The CDR3 spells CASSIRQGNTGELFF. The CDR3 DNA reads TGTGCCAGTAGTATCCGACAGGGGAATACCGGGGAGCTGTTTTTT.

This clone was seen only a few times. V gene TRBV6-6 combines with J gene TRBJ2-5; 8 nucleotides match TRBD2. Per germline, CDR1 MNHNY and CDR2 SVGAGI (reference sequence). V trimming: 4 bases; J trimming: 11 bases; junction bases outside the gene matches: 6. There are 12 residues in the CDR3. CDR3 amino acids: CASSSPGLGQYF. In DNA, the CDR3 is TGTGCCAGCAGTTCTCCGGGACTAGGGCAGTACTTC.

The V call is TRBV11-3, the J call TRBJ2-7; D possibly corresponds to TRBD1 (6 bases). From germline, CDR1 is SGHNT and CDR2 YENEEA. The V end was cut by 1 base, the J end by 9 bases, with 13 bases between. The CDR3 consists of 13 residues. The CDR3 DNA sequence: TGTGCCAGCAGCTTAGGGGCTACAGGGAGGCAGTACTTC. It yields the protein CASSLGATGRQYF.

The chain combines TRBV10-2 with TRBJ2-3; 12 bases fit TRBD2. V dropped 5 bases and J dropped 5; count of bases not matched to a gene: 5. The germline V gene encodes CDR1 WSHSY and CDR2 SAAADI. The CDR3 has 15 residues. The CDR3 DNA reads as TGCGCCAGCAGTTTACTAGCGGGGGGCGTAGATACGCAGTATTTT. This sequence encodes CASSLLAGGVDTQYF.

The CDR3 sequence: CSVIGLESSYNEQFF. For the CDR3, the DNA is TGCAGCGTGATCGGCCTGGAGAGCTCCTACAATGAGCAGTTCTTC. The chain carries TRBV29-1 and TRBJ2-1, with D unresolved. CDR1 and CDR2 (germline): SQVTM, ANQGSEA. Trimming left V 6 bases short and J 0 bases short, with 15 bases between. The CDR3 is made up of 15 amino acids.

This clone was detected a few times. This rearrangement joins TRBV5-1 to TRBJ1-2; 9 bases line up with TRBD1. Trimming at V came to 2 bases and at J to 5 bases, leaving 7 bases not matched to a gene. Germline V lookup: CDR1 SGHRS, CDR2 YFSETQ. The CDR3 runs to 15 residues. CDR3 nucleotides: TGCGCCAGCAGCTTTACAGGGGGCCAGGGGTATGGCTACACCTTC. Its protein product is CASSFTGGQGYGYTF.

The chain has TRBV5-1 and TRBJ2-2; TRBD2 matches at 10 bases. This CDR3 has 17 residues. V trimming: 1 base; J trimming: 5 bases; junction bases outside the gene matches: 8. From germline, CDR1 is SGHRS and CDR2 YFSETQ. The CDR3 loop reads CASSLSPSGGATGELFF. As DNA, the CDR3 is TGCGCCAGCAGCTTGTCCCCTAGCGGGGGAGCAACCGGGGAGCTGTTTTTT.

The V call is TRBV6-5, the J call TRBJ2-7; 7 positions match TRBD1. With 10 bases clipped from V and 6 bases from J, the junction kept 15 bases outside the gene matches. There are 14 residues in the CDR3. The germline CDR1 and CDR2 sequences are MNHEY and SVGAGI. The CDR3 sequence: CATCRGDRAAEQYF. In nucleotides, the CDR3 is TGTGCCACTTGTCGAGGTGACAGGGCCGCCGAGCAGTACTTC.

This clone came up once. CDR3 in DNA: TGTGCCAGTAGTATAGTAAAGACAGGGAGATATGGCTACACCTTC. It specifies CASSIVKTGRYGYTF. The J gene is TRBJ1-2, the V gene TRBV19; 7 bases match TRBD1. CDR1 LNHDA and CDR2 SQIVND come from the germline V gene (reference sequence). V shed 1 base, J shed 5 bases, and the junction held 7 bases outside the gene matches. The CDR3 is 15 residues long.

This chain connects TRBV9 to TRBJ1-3; D is ambiguous. This CDR3 comprises 12 residues. V lost 8 bases and J lost 4, with 10 bases in between. Germline CDR1 and CDR2: SGDLS and YYNGEE. CDR3 loop: CASSYGGNTIYF. CDR3 DNA sequence: TGTGCCAGTTCGTATGGCGGAAACACCATATATTTT.

The V call is TRBV5-1, the J call TRBJ1-2; a possible D gene is TRBD1 (5 bases). Between the trimmed V and J ends, which lost 4 bases and 3 bases, there was a span of 13 bases. The CDR3 extends over 14 amino acids. The germline CDR1 and CDR2 sequences are SGHRS and YFSETQ. CDR3 region: CASSPGVQDYGYTF. In DNA form, the CDR3 reads TGCGCCAGCAGCCCGGGGGTCCAGGACTATGGCTACACCTTC.

The chain links TRBV9 to TRBJ1-1; D might be TRBD1 (5 bases). This CDR3 is 13 amino acids long. The germline V gene has CDR1 SGDLS and CDR2 YYNGEE. V lost 4 bases and J 1 base, leaving 8 bases between the germline ends. CDR3 amino acids: CASSMGQNTEAFF. CDR3 sequence (DNA): TGTGCCAGCAGCATGGGGCAGAACACTGAAGCTTTCTTT.

The chain carries TRBV21-1 and TRBJ1-6; TRBD1, the table's D call, was not compared with the DNA. TRBV21-1 is a pseudogene segment. This CDR3 has 14 amino acids. The CDR3 sequence: CASSKKQGRSPLHF. In DNA, the CDR3 is TGTGCCAGCAGCAAAAAACAGGGTAGGTCACCCCTCCACTTT.

This chain joins TRBV4-1 and TRBJ1-4, with TRBD1 matching over 7 bases. Germline-derived CDR1 and CDR2 are MGHRA and YSYEKL. The CDR3 consists of 16 residues. After removal of 4 bases from V and 0 bases from J, the junction contained 5 bases not matched to a gene. CDR3 amino acids: CASSRTGSPTNEKLFF. The CDR3 region has the DNA TGCGCCAGCAGCCGGACAGGTAGTCCAACTAATGAAAAACTGTTTTTT.

The chain couples TRBV2 to TRBJ2-7; 9 bases are shared with TRBD1. CDR1 SNHLY and CDR2 FYNNEI come from the germline V gene. The CDR3 contains 13 residues. Trimming cost V 6 bases and J 4 bases; bases outside gene matches: 4. The CDR3 DNA follows: TGTGCCAGCAGCACCGGGACAGGGTACGAGCAGTACTTC. This gives the protein CASSTGTGYEQYF.

This clone was counted once. V is TRBV15 and J is TRBJ2-7; unclear D gene. The V end was cut by 0 bases, the J end by 0 bases, with 9 bases between. The CDR3 contains 15 residues. CDR1 and CDR2 from the germline V gene are LNHNV and YYDKDF (reference sequence). The CDR3 spells CATSRDHASSYEQYF. CDR3 in DNA: TGTGCCACCAGCAGAGATCACGCTAGCTCCTACGAGCAGTACTTC.